Shown below are 19 T cell receptor beta chains from a single sample sequenced in a study of T cell responses to AZD1222 COVID-19 vaccine. The assay was immunoSEQ multiplex PCR, and TCRdb's table has in-frame clones only and misses some. The sample yields 150,000 to 200,000 clones, 90% seen once. This material consisted of peripheral blood, taken on day 0 of AZD1222 vaccination. These receptors were taken from an adult in good health.

The chain is built from TRBV2 and TRBJ1-2; 7 positions agree with TRBD1. CDR1 SNHLY and CDR2 FYNNEI come from the germline V gene. Trimming cost V 1 base and J 2 bases; bases outside gene matches: 1. CDR3 length equals 14 residues. In DNA, the CDR3 is TGTGCCAGCAGTGAAGGAGGGGGCAACTATGGCTACACCTTC. Translating gives CASSEGGGNYGYTF.

This chain joins TRBV6-6 and TRBJ1-2, with 12 bases matching TRBD1. CDR3 length: 18 amino acids. CDR1 and CDR2 (germline): MNHNY, SVGAGI (reference sequence). V trimming: 5 bases; J trimming: 1 base; junction bases outside the gene matches: 11. In DNA, the CDR3 is TGTGCCAGCAGTCGCGGGGGGACAGGGGGCGCCGGTAACTATGGCTACACCTTC. Its protein product is CASSRGGTGGAGNYGYTF.

The chain employs TRBV11-1 and TRBJ1-1; D ambiguous. With 3 bases removed from V and 2 bases from J, the gap between germline ends came to 10 bases. This CDR3 spans 14 amino acids. CDR1 is SGHAT, CDR2 FQDESV, per germline (reference sequence). CDR3 loop: CASSFLGLNTEAFF. CDR3 sequence (DNA): TGTGCCAGCAGCTTCCTAGGGCTAAACACTGAAGCTTTCTTT.

The chain has TRBV28 and TRBJ1-2; TRBD1 might be the D (5 bases). The germline V gene encodes CDR1 MDHEN and CDR2 SYDVKM. This CDR3 spans 12 amino acids. V lost 6 bases, J lost 14 bases, and 19 bases lay in between. The CDR3 spells CASSGHGLANTF. DNA of the CDR3: TGTGCCAGCAGCGGACACGGACTTGCTAATACCTTC.

This clone was detected only once. The rearrangement links TRBV5-1 to TRBJ2-2, with D perhaps TRBD2 (5 bases). Trimming pared 1 base from V and 0 bases from J, leaving 13 bases between. The germline V gene has CDR1 SGHRS and CDR2 YFSETQ. The CDR3 contains 17 residues. CDR3 in DNA: TGCGCCAGCAGCTTGATGGCTTCCGGGGCGAACACCGGGGAGCTGTTTTTT. Translation gives CASSLMASGANTGELFF.

The chain carries TRBV28 and TRBJ2-7, with TRBD1 identical over 7 bases. The CDR3 totals 16 residues. Unmatched junction bases numbered 10, after V lost 3 bases and J lost 2 bases. Germline loops: CDR1 MDHEN, CDR2 SYDVKM. This CDR3 is CASSFLLVDRTYEQYF. The CDR3 DNA reads as TGTGCCAGCAGTTTTCTTCTTGTGGACAGGACCTACGAGCAGTACTTC.

The rearrangement links TRBV7-2 to TRBJ1-4; 8 bases are a match to TRBD1. CDR3 size: 16 residues. V was clipped by 1 base and J by 5 bases; unmatched bases: 6. Germline CDR1 reads SGHTA; CDR2 reads FQGNSA. The CDR3: CASSLVPGQVNEKLFF. The CDR3 DNA is TGTGCCAGCAGCTTAGTGCCGGGACAGGTGAATGAAAAACTGTTTTTT.

The chain employs TRBV6-5 and TRBJ1-4, with a weak D call TRBD1 (5 bases). The CDR3 runs 13 residues. The germline V gene has CDR1 MNHEY and CDR2 SVGAGI. Trimming took off 10 bases at V and 5 bases at J, with 14 bases between the two ends. The CDR3: CATPGTANEKLFF. The CDR3 coding sequence is TGTGCCACCCCCGGGACTGCGAATGAAAAACTGTTTTTT.

V is TRBV6-1 and J is TRBJ1-6; the match to TRBD1 covers 7 bases. The length of the CDR3 is 19 residues. The V gene end was trimmed by 3 bases and the J gene end by 5 bases; junction bases not matched to a gene: 16. Germline lookup yields CDR1 MNHNS and CDR2 SASEGT. The CDR3 DNA is TGTGCCAGCAGTGATTTCTGGCAGGGGGGCAGTTCGGATAATTCACCCCTCCACTTT. Residues: CASSDFWQGGSSDNSPLHF.

The V and J genes are TRBV6-5 and TRBJ1-5, with D possibly matching TRBD1 (5 bases). CDR1 is MNHEY and CDR2 is SVGAGI in the germline V gene. CDR3 length equals 15 residues. Deletions cut 2 bases from V and 4 bases from J, with 12 bases between. The CDR3 is CASSYRQGFNQPQHF. As DNA, the CDR3 is TGTGCCAGCAGTTACCGTCAGGGCTTTAATCAGCCCCAGCATTTT.

The V call is TRBV6-5, the J call TRBJ2-7, with 7 bases that match TRBD1. Germline loops: CDR1 MNHEY, CDR2 SVGAGI. After removal of 2 bases from V and 0 bases from J, the junction contained 7 bases not matched to a gene. The CDR3 extends over 16 amino acids. This chain's CDR3 is CASSYARAGGSYEQYF. CDR3 coding DNA: TGTGCCAGCAGTTACGCCCGGGCAGGGGGCTCCTACGAGCAGTACTTC.

The chain recombines TRBV11-3 with TRBJ1-2; D gene unclear. The CDR3 extends over 13 amino acids. The V gene's germline CDR1 is SGHNT and CDR2 YENEEA. The germline V and J ends were trimmed by 5 bases and 6 bases, with 13 bases remaining between them. CDR3 amino acids: CASSRDGRNGYTF. CDR3 coding DNA: TGTGCCAGCAGCCGGGATGGGCGGAATGGCTACACCTTC.

This clone was seen only once. The rearrangement links TRBV4-1 to TRBJ1-6; TRBD1 matches 9 bases. This CDR3 is built from 18 residues. Germline trimming cut 2 bases from V and 8 bases from J; bases unmatched to any gene: 13. Germline V gene data show CDR1 as MGHRA and CDR2 as YSYEKL. CDR3 bases: TGCGCCAGCAGCCAACTCCTCGCCGGGACAGGGAACCATTCACCCCTCCACTTT. It translates to CASSQLLAGTGNHSPLHF.

This chain connects TRBV6-1 to TRBJ2-2; D is unclear. In germline, CDR1 is MNHNS, CDR2 SASEGT. CDR3 size: 16 residues. The ends were cut back, 1 base at V and 1 base at J, with 10 bases in the middle. The CDR3 DNA sequence: TGTGCCAGCAGTGAAGAGGTCTGGGGGAACACCGGGGAGCTGTTTTTT. The encoded protein is CASSEEVWGNTGELFF.

This chain connects TRBV5-6 to TRBJ1-5; TRBD1 agrees at 7 bases. This CDR3 region has 14 residues. V was clipped by 2 bases and J by 6 bases; unmatched bases: 5. Germline loops: CDR1 SGHDT, CDR2 YYEEEE. The CDR3 sequence is CASSFGTVSQPQHF. The DNA for the CDR3 is TGTGCCAGCAGCTTTGGGACAGTTTCTCAGCCCCAGCATTTT. The full variable domain, in which reference TRBV5-6 and TRBJ1-5 provide the parts outside the CDR3, is DAGVTQSPTHLIKTRGQQVTLRCSPKSGHDTVSWYQQALGQGPQFIFQYYEEEERQRGNFPDRFSGHQFPNYSSELNVNALLLGDSALYLCASSFGTVSQPQHFGDGTRLSIL.

This chain links TRBV19 with TRBJ1-5, with TRBD1 matching 12 bases. The V and J ends lost 3 bases and 10 bases, in that order; junction bases with no gene match: 7. CDR1 is LNHDA and CDR2 is SQIVND in the germline V gene (reference sequence). The CDR3 length is 15 residues. In DNA, the CDR3 is TGTGCCAGTAGTATGAGGGACAGGGGGCTAGAACCCCAGCATTTT. Translated: CASSMRDRGLEPQHF.

For this clone: One end of the junction varies from germline; a read error may be responsible. Other DNA sequences of this sample code for an identical CDR3. The J gene is TRBJ1-3, the V gene TRBV3-1 (or the pseudogene TRBV3-2); no clear D gene. There are 13 residues in the CDR3. From germline, CDR1 is LGHDT and CDR2 YNNKEL (reference sequence). The DNA of the CDR3 is TGTGCCAGCAGTCCCGGGTCTGGGAACACCATATATTTT. Protein: CASSPGSGNTIYF.

The rearrangement links TRBV5-1 to TRBJ1-2; perhaps TRBD1 as D (6 bases). The CDR3 loop spans 13 amino acids. Germline CDR1 reads SGHRS; CDR2 reads YFSETQ. V was cut by 1 base and J by 8 bases, with 12 bases left in between. The CDR3 DNA is TGCGCCAGCAGCTTGCAGGGGATTGGCGGCTACACCTTC. As protein: CASSLQGIGGYTF.

This chain uses TRBV6-5 with TRBJ1-2, with 9 nucleotides matching TRBD1. In germline, CDR1 is MNHEY, CDR2 SVGAGI. Trimming at V came to 6 bases and at J to 5 bases, leaving 4 bases not matched to a gene. This CDR3 spans 13 amino acids. This chain's CDR3 is CASRATGGYGYTF. The CDR3 DNA is TGTGCCAGCAGAGCGACAGGGGGGTATGGCTACACCTTC.